Included here is one TCR beta chain sequence, with context. Antigen unknown. The sample belongs to a study of long-term antiretroviral therapy in people with HIV. Study conclusions and caveats: Clones showing expansion before ART dominated the repertoire at all time points.

Germline V gives CDR1 SSHAT, CDR2 FNYEAQ (reference sequence). The CDR3 contains 13 residues. The V end lost 1 base, the J end lost 5 bases, and 7 bases lay between the germline ends. An immunoSEQ assay, version v3.0, was performed at survey level. The protocol was immunoSEQ multiplex PCR, while the TCRdb copy is restricted to in-frame clones and leaves out a portion. The sample holds roughly 28,000 clones, 85% to 95% seen once. V gene TRBV7-7 combines with J gene TRBJ2-3; D not resolved. The specimen was unsorted PBMCs, collected 5.3 years after starting antiretroviral therapy. The receptor was isolated from a man in his forties or fifties with HIV. The CDR3 DNA reads as TGTGCCAGCAGCTTAGAAGCCGGAGATACGCAGTATTTT. Translated, it gives CASSLEAGDTQYF.